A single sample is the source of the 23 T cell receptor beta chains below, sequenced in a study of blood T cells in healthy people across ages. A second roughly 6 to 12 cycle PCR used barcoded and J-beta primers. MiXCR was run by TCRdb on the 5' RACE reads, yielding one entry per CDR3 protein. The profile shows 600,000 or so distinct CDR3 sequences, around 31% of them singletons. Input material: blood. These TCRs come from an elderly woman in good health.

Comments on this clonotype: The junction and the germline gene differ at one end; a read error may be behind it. The CDR3 DNA reads TGTGCCAGCAGCTTAGCATGGGACACCCAACAGACCCAGTACTTC. Amino acid sequence: CASSLAWDTQQTQYF. The chain couples TRBV7-8 to TRBJ2-5, with D possibly TRBD1 on 6 matching bases. The CDR3 is 15 amino acids. Germline CDR1 and CDR2: SGHVS and FQNEAQ.

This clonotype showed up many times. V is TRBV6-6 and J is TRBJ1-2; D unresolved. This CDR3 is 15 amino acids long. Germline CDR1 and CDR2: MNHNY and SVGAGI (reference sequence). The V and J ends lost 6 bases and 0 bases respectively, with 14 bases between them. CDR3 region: CASSPRAESNYGYTF. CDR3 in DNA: TGTGCCAGCAGCCCCCGGGCGGAATCTAACTATGGCTACACCTTC.

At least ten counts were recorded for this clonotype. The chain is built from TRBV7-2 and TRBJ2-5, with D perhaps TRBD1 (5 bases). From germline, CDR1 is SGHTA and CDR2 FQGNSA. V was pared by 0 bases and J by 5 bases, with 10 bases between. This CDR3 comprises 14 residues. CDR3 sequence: CASSLAQGPETQYF. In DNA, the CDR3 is TGTGCCAGCAGCTTAGCGCAGGGTCCGGAGACCCAGTACTTC.

CDR3 sequence reads: CASSFYGRTNTEAFF. The CDR3 nucleotides read TGTGCCAGCAGCTTCTACGGACGGACGAACACTGAAGCTTTCTTT. This chain joins TRBV12-3 or TRBV12-4 and TRBJ1-1; D call uncertain. The CDR3 contains 15 residues. Trimming took off 6 bases at V and 1 base at J, with 15 bases between the two ends.

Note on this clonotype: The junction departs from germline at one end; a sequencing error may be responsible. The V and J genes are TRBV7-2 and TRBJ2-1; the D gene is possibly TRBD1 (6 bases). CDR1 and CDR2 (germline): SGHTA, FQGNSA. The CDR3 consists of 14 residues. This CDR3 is CASISGTGQNGQFF. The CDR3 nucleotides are TGTGCCAGCATCTCAGGTACAGGGCAGAATGGGCAGTTCTTC.

The CDR3, as DNA: TGTGCCAGCAGAACTAGCGGGAGTGTTTCTGAGCAGTTCTTC. Residues: CASRTSGSVSEQFF. This rearrangement joins TRBV12-3 or TRBV12-4 to TRBJ2-1; 11 nucleotides line up with TRBD2. This CDR3 contains 14 residues. V lost 6 bases to trimming and J lost 9 bases; unmatched junction nucleotides: 7.

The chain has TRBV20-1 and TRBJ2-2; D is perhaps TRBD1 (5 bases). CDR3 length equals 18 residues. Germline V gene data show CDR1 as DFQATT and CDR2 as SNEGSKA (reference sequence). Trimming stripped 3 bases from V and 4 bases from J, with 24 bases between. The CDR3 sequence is CSARAVAPGIFGTGELFF. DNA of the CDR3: TGCAGTGCTAGGGCAGTTGCGCCAGGGATATTCGGCACCGGGGAGCTGTTTTTT.

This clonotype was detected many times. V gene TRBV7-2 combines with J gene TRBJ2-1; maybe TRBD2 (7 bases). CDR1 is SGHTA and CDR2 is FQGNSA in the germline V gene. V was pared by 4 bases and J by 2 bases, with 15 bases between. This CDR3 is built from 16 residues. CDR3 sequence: CASSSRLGGAYNEQFF. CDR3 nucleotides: TGTGCCAGCAGCTCGCGACTAGGGGGGGCCTACAATGAGCAGTTCTTC. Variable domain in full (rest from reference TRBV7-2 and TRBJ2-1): GAGVSQSPSNKVTEKGKDVELRCDPISGHTALYWYRQSLGQGLEFLIYFQGNSAPDKSGLPSDRFSAERTGGSVSTLTIQRTQQEDSAVYLCASSSRLGGAYNEQFFGPGTRLTVL.

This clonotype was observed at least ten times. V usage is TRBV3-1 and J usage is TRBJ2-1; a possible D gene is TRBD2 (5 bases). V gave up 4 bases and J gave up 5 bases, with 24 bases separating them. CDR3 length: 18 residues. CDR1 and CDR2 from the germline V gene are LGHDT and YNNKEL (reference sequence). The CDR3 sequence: CASSPRGILGGGNNEQFF. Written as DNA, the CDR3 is TGTGCCAGCAGCCCCCGAGGGATTTTAGGAGGCGGTAACAATGAGCAGTTCTTC.

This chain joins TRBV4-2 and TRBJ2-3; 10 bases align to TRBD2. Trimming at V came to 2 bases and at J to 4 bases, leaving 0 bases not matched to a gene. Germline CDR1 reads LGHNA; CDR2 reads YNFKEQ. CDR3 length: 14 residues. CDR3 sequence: CASSQLAGADTQYF. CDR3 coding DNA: TGTGCCAGCAGCCAACTAGCGGGAGCAGATACGCAGTATTTT.

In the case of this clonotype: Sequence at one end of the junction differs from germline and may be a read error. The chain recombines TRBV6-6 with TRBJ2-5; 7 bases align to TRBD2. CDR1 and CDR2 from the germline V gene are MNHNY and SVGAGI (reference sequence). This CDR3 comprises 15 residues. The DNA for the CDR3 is TGTGCCAGTAGTTACGCGATCAGCGGGGTAGAGACCCAGTACTTC. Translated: CASSYAISGVETQYF.

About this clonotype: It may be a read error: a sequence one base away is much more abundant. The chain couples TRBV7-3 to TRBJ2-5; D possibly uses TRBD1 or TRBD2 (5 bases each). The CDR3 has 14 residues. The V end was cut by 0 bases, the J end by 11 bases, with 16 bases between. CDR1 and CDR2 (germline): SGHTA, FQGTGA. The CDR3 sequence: CASSLTRDDNEQYF. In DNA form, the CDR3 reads TGTGCCAGCAGCTTAACGAGGGACGACAATGAGCAGTACTTC.

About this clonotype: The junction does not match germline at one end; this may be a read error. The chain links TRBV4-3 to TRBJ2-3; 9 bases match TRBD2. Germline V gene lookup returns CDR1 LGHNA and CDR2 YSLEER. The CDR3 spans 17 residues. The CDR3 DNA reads TGCGCCAACAGCCAACTCCCGGGGCGGGGGGGCGGAGATACGCAGTATTTT. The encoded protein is CANSQLPGRGGGDTQYF.

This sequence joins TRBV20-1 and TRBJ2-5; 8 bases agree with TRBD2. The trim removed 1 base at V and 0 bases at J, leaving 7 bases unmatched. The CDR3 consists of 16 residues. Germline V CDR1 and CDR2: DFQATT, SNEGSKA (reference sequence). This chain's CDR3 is CSARARRGGYQETQYF. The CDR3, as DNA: TGCAGTGCTAGAGCTCGTCGGGGGGGGTACCAAGAGACCCAGTACTTC.

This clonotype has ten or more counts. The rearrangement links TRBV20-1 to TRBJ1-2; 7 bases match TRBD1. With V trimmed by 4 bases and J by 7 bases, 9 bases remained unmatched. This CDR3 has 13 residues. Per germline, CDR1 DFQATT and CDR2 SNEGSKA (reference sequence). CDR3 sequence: CSATSGGGSGYTF. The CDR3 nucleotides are TGCAGTGCTACGTCAGGGGGTGGCTCTGGCTACACCTTC.

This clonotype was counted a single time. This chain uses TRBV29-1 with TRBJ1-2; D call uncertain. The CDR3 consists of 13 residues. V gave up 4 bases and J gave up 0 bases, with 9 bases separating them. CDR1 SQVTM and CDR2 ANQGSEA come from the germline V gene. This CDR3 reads CSVVGFTNYGYTF. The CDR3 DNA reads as TGCAGCGTTGTAGGGTTTACTAACTATGGCTACACCTTC.

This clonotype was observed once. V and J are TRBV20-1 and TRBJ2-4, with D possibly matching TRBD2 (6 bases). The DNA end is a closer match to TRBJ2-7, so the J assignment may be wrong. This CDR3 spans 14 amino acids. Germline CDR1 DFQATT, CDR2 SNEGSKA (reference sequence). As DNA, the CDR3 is TGCAGTGCTAGAGGGCACAGGCGGGACTACGAGCAGTACTTC. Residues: CSARGHRRDYEQYF.

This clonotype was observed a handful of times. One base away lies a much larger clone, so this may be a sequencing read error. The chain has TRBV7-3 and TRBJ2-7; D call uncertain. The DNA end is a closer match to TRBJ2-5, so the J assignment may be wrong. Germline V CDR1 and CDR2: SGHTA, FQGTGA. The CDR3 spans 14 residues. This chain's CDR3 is CVSSLTVQEKTQYF. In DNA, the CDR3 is TGTGTCAGCAGCTTAACCGTCCAGGAAAAGACCCAGTACTTC.

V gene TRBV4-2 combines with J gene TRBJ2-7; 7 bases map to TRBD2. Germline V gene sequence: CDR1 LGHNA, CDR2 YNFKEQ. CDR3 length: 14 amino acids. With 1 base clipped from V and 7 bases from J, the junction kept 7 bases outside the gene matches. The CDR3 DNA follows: TGTGCCAGCAGCCAAGTCGGGGAGGGACGAGAGCAGTACTTC. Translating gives CASSQVGEGREQYF.

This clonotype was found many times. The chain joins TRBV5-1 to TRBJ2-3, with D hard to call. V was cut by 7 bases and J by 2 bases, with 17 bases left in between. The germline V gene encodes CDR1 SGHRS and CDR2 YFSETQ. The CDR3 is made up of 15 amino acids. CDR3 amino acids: CASQPTGVDTDTQYF. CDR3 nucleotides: TGCGCCAGCCAGCCGACGGGTGTGGACACAGATACGCAGTATTTT.

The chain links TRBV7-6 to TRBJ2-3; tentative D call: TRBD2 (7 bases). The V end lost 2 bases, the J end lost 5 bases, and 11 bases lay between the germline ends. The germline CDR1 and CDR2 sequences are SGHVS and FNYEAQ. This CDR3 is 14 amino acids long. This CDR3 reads CASSLSGGQDTQYF. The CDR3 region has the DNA TGTGCCAGCAGCTTATCGGGGGGCCAAGATACGCAGTATTTT.

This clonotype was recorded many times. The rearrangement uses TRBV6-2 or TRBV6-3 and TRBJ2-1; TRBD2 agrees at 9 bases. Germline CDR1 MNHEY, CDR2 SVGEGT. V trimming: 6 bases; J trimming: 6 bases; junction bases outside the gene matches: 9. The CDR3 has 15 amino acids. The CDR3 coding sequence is TGTGCCAGCAGCCCTCGCAGCGGGGGGTTCAATGAGCAGTTCTTC. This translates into CASSPRSGGFNEQFF.

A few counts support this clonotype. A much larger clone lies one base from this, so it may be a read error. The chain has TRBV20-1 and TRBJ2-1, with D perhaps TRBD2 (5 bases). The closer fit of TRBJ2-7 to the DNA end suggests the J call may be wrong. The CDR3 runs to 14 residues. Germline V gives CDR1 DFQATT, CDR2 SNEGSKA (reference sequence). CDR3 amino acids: CSARSGFSYNEQYF. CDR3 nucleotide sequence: TGCAGTGCTAGGAGCGGATTCTCCTACAATGAGCAGTACTTC.